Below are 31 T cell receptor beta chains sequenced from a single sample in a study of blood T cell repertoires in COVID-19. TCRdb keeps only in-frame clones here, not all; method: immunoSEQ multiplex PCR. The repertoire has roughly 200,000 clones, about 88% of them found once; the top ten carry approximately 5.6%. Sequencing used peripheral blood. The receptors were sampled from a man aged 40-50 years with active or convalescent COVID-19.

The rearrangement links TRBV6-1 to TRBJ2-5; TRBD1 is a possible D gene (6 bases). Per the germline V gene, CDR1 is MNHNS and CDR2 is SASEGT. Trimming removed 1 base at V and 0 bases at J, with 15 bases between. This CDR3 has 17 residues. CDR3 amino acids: CASSEEDRPYYQETQYF. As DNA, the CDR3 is TGTGCCAGCAGTGAAGAAGACAGGCCCTACTACCAAGAGACCCAGTACTTC.

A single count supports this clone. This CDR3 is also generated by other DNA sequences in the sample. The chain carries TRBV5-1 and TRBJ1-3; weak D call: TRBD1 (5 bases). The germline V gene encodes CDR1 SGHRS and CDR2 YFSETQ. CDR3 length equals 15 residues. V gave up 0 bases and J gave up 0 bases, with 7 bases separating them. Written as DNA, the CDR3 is TGCGCCAGCAGCTTGGGGGGCCTCTCTGGAAACACCATATATTTT. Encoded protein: CASSLGGLSGNTIYF.

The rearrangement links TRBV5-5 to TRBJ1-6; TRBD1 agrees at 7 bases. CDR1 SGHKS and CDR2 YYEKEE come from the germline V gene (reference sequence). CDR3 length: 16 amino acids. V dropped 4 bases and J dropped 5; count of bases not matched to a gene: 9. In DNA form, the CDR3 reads TGTGCCAGCAGCCGTTCCCGGGGACAGCATAATTCACCCCTCCACTTT. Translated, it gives CASSRSRGQHNSPLHF.

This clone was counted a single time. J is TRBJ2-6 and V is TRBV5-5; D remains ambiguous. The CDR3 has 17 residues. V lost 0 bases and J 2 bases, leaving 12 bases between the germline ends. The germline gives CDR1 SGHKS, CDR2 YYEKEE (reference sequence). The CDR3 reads CASSLEVRITGANVLTF. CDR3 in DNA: TGTGCCAGCAGCTTGGAAGTCAGGATTACTGGGGCCAACGTCCTGACTTTC.

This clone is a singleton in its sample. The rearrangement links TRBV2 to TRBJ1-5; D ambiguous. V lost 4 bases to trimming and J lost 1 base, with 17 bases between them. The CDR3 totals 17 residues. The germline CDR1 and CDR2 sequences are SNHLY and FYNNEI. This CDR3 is CASSVEAVGVSNQPQHF. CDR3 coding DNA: TGTGCCAGCAGTGTTGAGGCCGTCGGCGTCAGCAATCAGCCCCAGCATTTT.

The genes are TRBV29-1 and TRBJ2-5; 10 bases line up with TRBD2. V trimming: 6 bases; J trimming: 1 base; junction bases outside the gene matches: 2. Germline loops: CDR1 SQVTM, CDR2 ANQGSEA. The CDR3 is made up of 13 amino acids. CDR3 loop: CSVAGGVQETQYF. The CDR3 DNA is TGCAGCGTAGCGGGGGGGGTCCAAGAGACCCAGTACTTC.

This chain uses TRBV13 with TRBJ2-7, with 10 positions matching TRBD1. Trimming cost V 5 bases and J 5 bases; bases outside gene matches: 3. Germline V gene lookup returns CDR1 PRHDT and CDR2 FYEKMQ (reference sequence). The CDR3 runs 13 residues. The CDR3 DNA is TGTGCCAGCAGCAGGGACAGGGGTAACGAGCAGTACTTC. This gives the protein CASSRDRGNEQYF.

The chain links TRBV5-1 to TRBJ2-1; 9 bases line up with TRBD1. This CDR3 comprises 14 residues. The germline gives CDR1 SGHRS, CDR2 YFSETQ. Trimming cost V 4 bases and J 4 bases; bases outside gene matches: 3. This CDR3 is CASSPGTGYNEQFF. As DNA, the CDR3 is TGCGCCAGCAGCCCGGGGACAGGGTACAATGAGCAGTTCTTC.

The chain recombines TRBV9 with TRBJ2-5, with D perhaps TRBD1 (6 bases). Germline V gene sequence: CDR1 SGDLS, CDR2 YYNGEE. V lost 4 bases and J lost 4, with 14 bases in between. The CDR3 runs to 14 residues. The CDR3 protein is CASSSTGRRETQYF. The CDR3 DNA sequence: TGTGCCAGCAGCTCGACAGGCAGGCGAGAGACCCAGTACTTC.

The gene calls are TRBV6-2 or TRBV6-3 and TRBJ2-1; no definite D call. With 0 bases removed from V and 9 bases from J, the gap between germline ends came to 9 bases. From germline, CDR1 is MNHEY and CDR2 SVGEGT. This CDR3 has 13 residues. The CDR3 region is CASSYSRTGEQFF. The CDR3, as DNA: TGTGCCAGCAGTTACTCGCGTACGGGTGAGCAGTTCTTC.

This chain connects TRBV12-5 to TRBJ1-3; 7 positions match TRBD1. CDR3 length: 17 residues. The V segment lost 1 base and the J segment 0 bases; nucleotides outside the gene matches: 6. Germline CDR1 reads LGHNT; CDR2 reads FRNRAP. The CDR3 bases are TGTGCTAGTGGTTTGGGAACGACAGGGATCTCTGGAAACACCATATATTTT. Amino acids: CASGLGTTGISGNTIYF.

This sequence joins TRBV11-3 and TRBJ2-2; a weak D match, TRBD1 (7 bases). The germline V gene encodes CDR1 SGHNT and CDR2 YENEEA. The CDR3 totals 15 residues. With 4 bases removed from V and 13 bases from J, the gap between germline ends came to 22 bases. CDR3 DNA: TGTGCCAGCAGCTATAGCGGACAGGCCCCCGGTGGGCTGTTTTTT. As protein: CASSYSGQAPGGLFF. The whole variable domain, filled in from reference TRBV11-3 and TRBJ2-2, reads EAGVVQSPRYKIIEKKQPVAFWCNPISGHNTLYWYLQNLGQGPELLIRYENEEAVDDSQLPKDRFSAERLKGVDSTLKIQPAELGDSAVYLCASSYSGQAPGGLFFGEGSRLTVL.

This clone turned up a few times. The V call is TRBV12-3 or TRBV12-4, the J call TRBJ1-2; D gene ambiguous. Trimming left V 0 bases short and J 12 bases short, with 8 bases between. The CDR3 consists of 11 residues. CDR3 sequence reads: CASSLAGVHTF. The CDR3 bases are TGTGCCAGCAGTTTAGCGGGAGTACACACCTTC.

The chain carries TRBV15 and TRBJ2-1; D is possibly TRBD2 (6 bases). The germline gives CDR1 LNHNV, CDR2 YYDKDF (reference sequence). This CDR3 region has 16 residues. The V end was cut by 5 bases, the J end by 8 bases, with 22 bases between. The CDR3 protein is CATSLNGRTSSDEQFF. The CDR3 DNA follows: TGTGCCACCAGCCTTAACGGGAGAACAAGTTCGGATGAGCAGTTCTTC.

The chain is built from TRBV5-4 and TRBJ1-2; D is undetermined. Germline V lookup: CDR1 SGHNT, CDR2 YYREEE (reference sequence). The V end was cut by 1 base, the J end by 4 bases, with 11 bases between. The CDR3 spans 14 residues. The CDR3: CASSLSGEAYGYTF. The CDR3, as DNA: TGTGCCAGCAGCTTGTCCGGGGAGGCCTATGGCTACACCTTC. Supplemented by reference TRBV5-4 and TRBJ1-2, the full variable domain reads ETGVTQSPTHLIKTRGQQVTLRCSSQSGHNTVSWYQQALGQGPQFIFQYYREEENGRGNFPPRFSGLQFPNYSSELNVNALELDDSALYLCASSLSGEAYGYTFGSGTRLTVV.

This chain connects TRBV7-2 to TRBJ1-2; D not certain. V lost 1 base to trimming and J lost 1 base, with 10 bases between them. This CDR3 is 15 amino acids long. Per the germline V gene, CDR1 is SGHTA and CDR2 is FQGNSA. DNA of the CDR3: TGTGCCAGCAGCTTAGGTCCGTCTCTTAACTATGGCTACACCTTC. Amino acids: CASSLGPSLNYGYTF.

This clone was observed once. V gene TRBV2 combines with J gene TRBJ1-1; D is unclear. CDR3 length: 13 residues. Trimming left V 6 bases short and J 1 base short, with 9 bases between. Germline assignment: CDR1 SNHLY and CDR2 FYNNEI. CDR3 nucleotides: TGTGCCAGCAGGGCGGAAGAGAACACTGAAGCTTTCTTT. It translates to CASRAEENTEAFF.

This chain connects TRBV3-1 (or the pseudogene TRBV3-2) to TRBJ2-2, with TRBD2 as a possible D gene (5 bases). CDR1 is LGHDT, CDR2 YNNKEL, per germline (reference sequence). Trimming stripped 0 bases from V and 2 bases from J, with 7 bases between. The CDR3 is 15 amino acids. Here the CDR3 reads CASSQEGRNTGELFF. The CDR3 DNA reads TGTGCCAGCAGCCAAGAGGGGAGAAACACCGGGGAGCTGTTTTTT.

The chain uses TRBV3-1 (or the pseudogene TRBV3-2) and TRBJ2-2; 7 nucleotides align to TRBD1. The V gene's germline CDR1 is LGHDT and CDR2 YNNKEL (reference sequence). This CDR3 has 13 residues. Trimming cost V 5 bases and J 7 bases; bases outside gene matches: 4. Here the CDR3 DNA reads TGTGCCAGCAGCGCTAGACAGGGCGGGGAGCTGTTTTTT. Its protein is CASSARQGGELFF.

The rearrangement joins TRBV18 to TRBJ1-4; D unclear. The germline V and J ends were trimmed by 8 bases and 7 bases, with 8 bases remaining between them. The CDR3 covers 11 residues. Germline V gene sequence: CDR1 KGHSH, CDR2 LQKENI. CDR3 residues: CASARGEKLFF. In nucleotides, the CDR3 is TGTGCCAGCGCACGCGGTGAAAAACTGTTTTTT.

CDR3 coding DNA: TGTGCCACCAGTGAGGTAGCGGGAGGAGCCTACGAGCAGTACTTC. Translating gives CATSEVAGGAYEQYF. V gene TRBV24-1 combines with J gene TRBJ2-7; TRBD2 aligns across 10 bases. The CDR3 runs 15 residues. With V trimmed by 4 bases and J by 2 bases, 4 bases remained unmatched. CDR1 and CDR2 (germline): KGHDR, SFDVKD.

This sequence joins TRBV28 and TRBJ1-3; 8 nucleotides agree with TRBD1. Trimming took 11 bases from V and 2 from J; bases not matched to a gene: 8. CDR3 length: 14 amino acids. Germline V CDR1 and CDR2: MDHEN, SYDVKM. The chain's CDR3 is CASKTGAAGNTIYF. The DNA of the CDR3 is TGTGCCTCTAAGACAGGGGCGGCTGGAAACACCATATATTTT.

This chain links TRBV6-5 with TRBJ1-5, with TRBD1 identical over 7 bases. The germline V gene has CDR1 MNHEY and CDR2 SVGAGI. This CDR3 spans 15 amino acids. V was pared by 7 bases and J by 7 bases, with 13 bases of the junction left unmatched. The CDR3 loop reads CASTLDRRVQQPQHF. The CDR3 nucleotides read TGTGCCAGCACTCTGGACAGGAGGGTCCAGCAGCCCCAGCATTTT.

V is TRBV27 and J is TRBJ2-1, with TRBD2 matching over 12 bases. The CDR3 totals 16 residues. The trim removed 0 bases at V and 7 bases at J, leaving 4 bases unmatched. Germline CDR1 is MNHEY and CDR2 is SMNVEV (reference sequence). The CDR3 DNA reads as TGTGCCAGCAGTTTATCGGGACTAGCGGGCCCAAATGAGCAGTTCTTC. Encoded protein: CASSLSGLAGPNEQFF.

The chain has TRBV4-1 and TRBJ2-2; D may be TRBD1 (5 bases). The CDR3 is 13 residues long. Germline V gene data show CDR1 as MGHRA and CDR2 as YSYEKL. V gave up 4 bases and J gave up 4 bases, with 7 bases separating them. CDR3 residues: CASSLQGTGELFF. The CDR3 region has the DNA TGCGCCAGCAGCCTCCAGGGCACCGGGGAGCTGTTTTTT.

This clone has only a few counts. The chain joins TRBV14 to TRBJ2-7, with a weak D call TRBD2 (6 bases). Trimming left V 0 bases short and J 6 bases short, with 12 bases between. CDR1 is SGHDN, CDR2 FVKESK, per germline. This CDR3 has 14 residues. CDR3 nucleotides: TGTGCCAGCAGCCAAGATTTTTCGGGGGTCGAGCAGTACTTC. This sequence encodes CASSQDFSGVEQYF. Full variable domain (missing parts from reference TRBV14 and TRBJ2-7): EAGVTQFPSHSVIEKGQTVTLRCDPISGHDNLYWYRRVMGKEIKFLLHFVKESKQDESGMPNNRFLAERTGGTYSTLKVQPAELEDSGVYFCASSQDFSGVEQYFGPGTRLTVT.

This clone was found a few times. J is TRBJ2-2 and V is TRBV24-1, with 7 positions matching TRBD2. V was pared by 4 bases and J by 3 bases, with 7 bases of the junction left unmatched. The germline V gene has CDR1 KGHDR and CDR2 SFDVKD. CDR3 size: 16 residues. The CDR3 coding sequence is TGTGCCACCAGTGACCCTAGCGGCGGGGACACCGGGGAGCTGTTTTTT. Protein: CATSDPSGGDTGELFF.

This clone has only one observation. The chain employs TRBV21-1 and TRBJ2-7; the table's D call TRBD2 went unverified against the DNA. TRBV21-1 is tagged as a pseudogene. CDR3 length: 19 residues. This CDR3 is CASSKNQAHQIRGGPEQYF. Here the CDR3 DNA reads TGTGCCAGCAGCAAAAACCAAGCGCACCAGATTCGGGGGGGTCCTGAGCAGTACTTC.

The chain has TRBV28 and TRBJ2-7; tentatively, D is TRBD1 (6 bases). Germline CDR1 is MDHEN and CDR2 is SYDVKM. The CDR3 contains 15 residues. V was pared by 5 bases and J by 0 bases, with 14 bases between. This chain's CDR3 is CASSPTDSYSYEQYF. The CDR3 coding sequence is TGTGCCAGCAGTCCCACGGACAGTTACTCCTACGAGCAGTACTTC.

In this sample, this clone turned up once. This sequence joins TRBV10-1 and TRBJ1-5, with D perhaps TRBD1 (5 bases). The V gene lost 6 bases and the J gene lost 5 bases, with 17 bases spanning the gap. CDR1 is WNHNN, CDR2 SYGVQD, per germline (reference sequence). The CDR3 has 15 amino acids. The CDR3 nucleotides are TGCGCCAGCAGGAGGACAAGCTCCAAGGATCAGCCCCAGCATTTT. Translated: CASRRTSSKDQPQHF.

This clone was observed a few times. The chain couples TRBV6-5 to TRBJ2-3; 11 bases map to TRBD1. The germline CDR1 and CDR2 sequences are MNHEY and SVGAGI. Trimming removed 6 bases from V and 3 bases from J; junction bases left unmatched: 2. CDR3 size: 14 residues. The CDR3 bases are TGTGCCAGCAGGGACAGGGGGCGTACAGATACGCAGTATTTT. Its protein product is CASRDRGRTDTQYF.